Below are 25 T cell receptor beta chains sequenced from a single sample in a study of T-cell reconstitution after alpha-beta-depleted transplantation in children. The TCRbeta library incorporated unique molecular identifiers. A single record per CDR3 protein comes from TCRdb applying MiXCR to the PCR reads. Of just under 550,000 distinct CDR3 sequences listed, about 17% are singletons. The source was PBMCs from the stem cell graft donor, collected from the stem cell graft. These receptor sequences come from a human donor who donated a stem cell graft to a child with acute lymphoblastic leukemia.

This clonotype was detected a few times. This chain joins TRBV7-6 and TRBJ2-1, with D unclear. Germline CDR1 is SGHVS and CDR2 is FNYEAQ. CDR3 size: 12 residues. Trimming stripped 3 bases from V and 9 bases from J, with 9 bases between. Written as DNA, the CDR3 is TGTGCCAGCAGCTTGGGTCATACTGAGCAGTTCTTC. Its protein is CASSLGHTEQFF.

This clonotype occurred a few times. The chain has TRBV5-1 and TRBJ1-2, with D tentatively TRBD1 (6 bases). With 5 bases removed from V and 4 bases from J, the gap between germline ends came to 18 bases. The CDR3 spans 15 residues. Germline-derived CDR1 and CDR2 are SGHRS and YFSETQ. The CDR3 nucleotides read TGCGCCAGCAGATCCCCTACCGGGACAATCTATGGCTACACCTTC. This codes for CASRSPTGTIYGYTF.

This clonotype has only a few counts. The chain is built from TRBV5-6 and TRBJ2-1; tentatively, D is TRBD1 (5 bases). CDR3 length equals 14 residues. V was shortened by 2 bases and J by 3 bases, with 9 bases between the two germline ends. Germline CDR1 is SGHDT and CDR2 is YYEEEE. CDR3: CASSFTGYYNEQFF. The DNA of the CDR3 is TGTGCCAGCAGCTTCACAGGATACTACAATGAGCAGTTCTTC. The full variable domain, in which reference TRBV5-6 and TRBJ2-1 provide the parts outside the CDR3, is DAGVTQSPTHLIKTRGQQVTLRCSPKSGHDTVSWYQQALGQGPQFIFQYYEEEERQRGNFPDRFSGHQFPNYSSELNVNALLLGDSALYLCASSFTGYYNEQFFGPGTRLTVL.

The chain combines TRBV6-1 with TRBJ2-1, with D hard to call. The CDR3 length is 13 residues. Germline lookup yields CDR1 MNHNS and CDR2 SASEGT. The ends were cut back, 2 bases at V and 4 bases at J, with 6 bases in the middle. CDR3 DNA: TGTGCCAGCAGTGAAAACCGTTACAATGAGCAGTTCTTC. Its protein product is CASSENRYNEQFF.

This rearrangement joins TRBV20-1 to TRBJ1-2; D remains unclear. Trimming stripped 0 bases from V and 6 bases from J, with 8 bases between. Per the germline V gene, CDR1 is DFQATT and CDR2 is SNEGSKA (reference sequence). CDR3 length equals 12 residues. The CDR3 loop is CSARDWRDGYTF. The CDR3 DNA reads TGCAGTGCTAGAGATTGGCGGGATGGCTACACCTTC.

This clonotype was seen a handful of times. This sequence joins TRBV18 and TRBJ1-1, with D hard to call. V shed 10 bases and J shed 1 base, with 16 bases lying between them. In germline, CDR1 is KGHSH, CDR2 LQKENI. The CDR3 is 14 amino acids. The CDR3 loop is CAIPKDSANTEAFF. The CDR3 DNA reads as TGTGCCATCCCTAAGGACTCCGCGAACACTGAAGCTTTCTTT.

This clonotype was picked up a small number of times. This chain connects TRBV5-6 to TRBJ2-2; 7 bases match TRBD1. Trimming at V came to 4 bases and at J to 3 bases, leaving 12 bases not matched to a gene. In germline, CDR1 is SGHDT, CDR2 YYEEEE. The CDR3 extends over 17 amino acids. CDR3 sequence reads: CASSHIRGGSYTGELFF. For the CDR3, the DNA is TGTGCCAGCAGCCATATAAGAGGGGGCTCGTACACCGGGGAGCTGTTTTTT.

This clonotype was counted a few times. The gene calls are TRBV5-1 and TRBJ2-7, with a tentative D call TRBD2 (5 bases). Looked up from germline, CDR1 is SGHRS and CDR2 is YFSETQ. Trimming removed 0 bases from V and 12 bases from J, with 13 bases in between. This CDR3 contains 12 residues. The CDR3 here is CASSLGEEVGYF. As DNA, the CDR3 is TGCGCCAGCAGCTTGGGAGAGGAGGTCGGGTACTTC.

This clonotype was recorded a few times. The chain uses TRBV11-1 and TRBJ2-3; D possibly uses TRBD1 or TRBD2 (5 bases each). In germline, CDR1 is SGHAT, CDR2 FQDESV (reference sequence). Trimming left V 5 bases short and J 0 bases short, with 21 bases between. The CDR3 has 18 residues. CDR3 DNA: TGTGCCAGCAGCCTCGAGGGACGGATTATCACTAGCACAGATACGCAGTATTTT. The encoded protein is CASSLEGRIITSTDTQYF.

This clonotype showed up just a few times. V and J are TRBV9 and TRBJ2-2; no reliable D call. This CDR3 region has 11 residues. CDR1 is SGDLS and CDR2 is YYNGEE in the germline V gene. The ends were cut back, 1 base at V and 7 bases at J, with 2 bases in the middle. The CDR3 here is CASSVLGELFF. The CDR3 DNA follows: TGTGCCAGCAGCGTACTCGGGGAGCTGTTTTTT.

The chain carries TRBV6-1 and TRBJ2-3, with 12 positions matching TRBD2. The germline V gene has CDR1 MNHNS and CDR2 SASEGT. The CDR3 spans 18 residues. J was trimmed by 2 bases and V by 6 bases; bases with no gene match: 12. The CDR3 DNA follows: TGTGCCAGCAGCGCACGGACTAGCGGGATCAGGTTCACAGATACGCAGTATTTT. This encodes CASSARTSGIRFTDTQYF.

V gene TRBV6-4 combines with J gene TRBJ2-3, with D tentatively TRBD2 (6 bases). Trimming took 0 bases from V and 0 from J, leaving 10 bases between them. CDR1 and CDR2 (germline): MRHNA, SNTAGT. CDR3 length: 16 amino acids. This CDR3 reads CASSDSGAGSTDTQYF. DNA for the CDR3: TGTGCCAGCAGTGACTCAGGGGCGGGGAGCACAGATACGCAGTATTTT.

The J gene is TRBJ2-1, the V gene TRBV5-1, with 10 bases fitting TRBD2. The V gene end was trimmed by 4 bases and the J gene end by 9 bases; junction bases not matched to a gene: 7. Germline V gives CDR1 SGHRS, CDR2 YFSETQ. This CDR3 is built from 14 residues. The CDR3 spells CASSPTSGAGEQFF. The CDR3 DNA reads as TGCGCCAGCAGCCCTACTAGCGGGGCGGGTGAGCAGTTCTTC.

This clonotype was detected only a few times. The chain links TRBV5-4 to TRBJ2-3; unclear D gene. The CDR3 extends over 14 amino acids. The germline gives CDR1 SGHNT, CDR2 YYREEE (reference sequence). Between the trimmed V and J ends, which lost 4 bases and 4 bases, there was a span of 13 bases. CDR3 residues: CASSPSRPADTQYF. CDR3 sequence (DNA): TGTGCCAGCAGCCCGAGTAGGCCAGCAGATACGCAGTATTTT.

The chain joins TRBV12-3 or TRBV12-4 to TRBJ2-1, with D tentatively TRBD2 (6 bases). V lost 0 bases and J 2 bases, leaving 11 bases between the germline ends. CDR3 length equals 16 residues. The CDR3 is CASSLARGGTYNEQFF. The DNA of the CDR3 is TGTGCCAGCAGTTTAGCGCGGGGAGGTACCTACAATGAGCAGTTCTTC.

The count of this clonotype is one. The junction departs from germline at one end; a sequencing error may be responsible. The rearrangement joins TRBV20-1 to TRBJ2-1; the D gene is possibly TRBD2 (7 bases). Per the germline V gene, CDR1 is DFQATT and CDR2 is SNEGSKA (reference sequence). The CDR3 spans 15 residues. The CDR3 region has the DNA TGCAGTGCTAGAGGGGGGGCTAGCGGCCTCCCCAAGGCGATCTTC. Translating it yields CSARGGASGLPKAIF.

This clonotype was observed many times. V is TRBV29-1 and J is TRBJ2-5; 7 bases map to TRBD1. Germline V gene lookup returns CDR1 SQVTM and CDR2 ANQGSEA. The CDR3 has 13 amino acids. The trim removed 6 bases at V and 2 bases at J, leaving 6 bases unmatched. The CDR3 DNA is TGCAGCGTGGCCAGGGGGAATCAAGAGACCCAGTACTTC. This gives the protein CSVARGNQETQYF.

The chain combines TRBV5-1 with TRBJ1-2; weak D call: TRBD1 (5 bases). The ends were cut back, 5 bases at V and 14 bases at J, with 19 bases in the middle. Germline CDR1 SGHRS, CDR2 YFSETQ. The CDR3 totals 12 residues. The CDR3 loop reads CASSSFTWTWTF. The CDR3 DNA reads TGCGCCAGCAGTTCCTTTACGTGGACATGGACCTTC.

The chain links TRBV25-1 to TRBJ1-1, with D hard to call. The CDR3 contains 14 residues. The germline V and J ends were trimmed by 3 bases and 1 base, with 9 bases remaining between them. Germline V gene data show CDR1 as MGHDK and CDR2 as SYGVNS. The CDR3 protein is CASSDPGGNTEAFF. In nucleotides, the CDR3 is TGTGCCAGCAGTGATCCGGGTGGGAACACTGAAGCTTTCTTT.

Only a few counts were recorded for this clonotype. The chain uses TRBV20-1 and TRBJ2-1; weak D call: TRBD1 (6 bases). The V end was cut by 6 bases, the J end by 2 bases, with 20 bases between. CDR1 and CDR2 (germline): DFQATT, SNEGSKA (reference sequence). The CDR3 covers 16 residues. CDR3 protein: CSAPLRAQGPYNEQFF. Here the CDR3 DNA reads TGCAGTGCCCCCCTCCGGGCCCAGGGGCCCTACAATGAGCAGTTCTTC.

This clonotype has a handful of counts. The gene calls are TRBV4-1 and TRBJ2-1; D gene uncertain. CDR1 is MGHRA and CDR2 is YSYEKL in the germline V gene. V shed 0 bases and J shed 6 bases, with 9 bases lying between them. The CDR3 covers 14 residues. The CDR3 loop reads CASSQEVRGNEQFF. In nucleotides, the CDR3 is TGCGCCAGCAGCCAAGAAGTCCGAGGCAATGAGCAGTTCTTC.

This clonotype was found a few times. The chain links TRBV7-6 to TRBJ1-1; tentatively, D is TRBD1 (5 bases). Between the trimmed V and J ends, which lost 2 bases and 3 bases, there was a span of 13 bases. The CDR3 has 15 amino acids. In germline, CDR1 is SGHVS, CDR2 FNYEAQ. The CDR3 loop reads CASSLTRGPDTEAFF. For the CDR3, the DNA is TGTGCCAGCAGCTTAACTCGGGGACCAGACACTGAAGCTTTCTTT.

This clonotype has just a few counts. The chain is built from TRBV5-1 and TRBJ2-3; no reliable D call. CDR1 is SGHRS and CDR2 is YFSETQ in the germline V gene. V lost 1 base to trimming and J lost 2 bases, with 11 bases between them. The CDR3 consists of 15 residues. CDR3 residues: CASSLTAQITDTQYF. CDR3 DNA: TGCGCCAGCAGCTTGACAGCGCAGATCACAGATACGCAGTATTTT.

The rearrangement uses TRBV5-6 and TRBJ2-7; D could derive from TRBD1 or TRBD2 (5 bases each). The V and J ends lost 0 bases and 1 base respectively, with 17 bases between them. CDR1 and CDR2 from the germline V gene are SGHDT and YYEEEE. CDR3 length: 17 amino acids. CDR3 nucleotide sequence: TGTGCCAGCAGCTTGGCCCTGTCCGGGGCCGGGTCCTACGAGCAGTACTTC. It specifies CASSLALSGAGSYEQYF.

The rearrangement links TRBV5-1 to TRBJ2-7; possibly TRBD1 for D (6 bases). The CDR3 is made up of 14 amino acids. V was pared by 3 bases and J by 3 bases, with 13 bases between. CDR1 is SGHRS, CDR2 YFSETQ, per germline. The CDR3 DNA reads TGCGCCAGCAGCTACCGGGACATGGGCTACGAGCAGTACTTC. This codes for CASSYRDMGYEQYF.